Listed here are 13 T cell receptor beta chains from one sample, sequenced in a study of T-cell memory formation after mild COVID-19. Via MiXCR, TCRdb re-called the 5' RACE reads, giving one row per CDR3 protein. The sample includes approximately 88,000 distinct CDR3 sequences, 20% to 30% seen only once; the top ten take around 40%. The sequenced material came from PBMCs or a T cell subset sorted from them (not recorded which). These receptors were taken from a man aged 18 to 29 who had mild COVID-19 (a few samples of this study predate the infection). Cell type and time point are not known.

This clonotype turned up a few times. The rearrangement links TRBV12-3 or TRBV12-4 to TRBJ2-7; D is uncertain. CDR3 length: 12 amino acids. V gave up 2 bases and J gave up 4 bases, with 6 bases separating them. Here the CDR3 DNA reads TGTGCCAGCAGTTTATTGGGGTACGAGCAGTACTTC. Translating gives CASSLLGYEQYF.

This clonotype qualifies as medium-sized. This rearrangement joins TRBV5-1 to TRBJ2-7; 10 nucleotides line up with TRBD1. Germline CDR1 SGHRS, CDR2 YFSETQ. The CDR3 consists of 15 residues. After removal of 0 bases from V and 5 bases from J, the junction contained 5 bases not matched to a gene. The CDR3 sequence: CASSLEGQGGDEQYF. CDR3 bases: TGCGCCAGCAGCTTGGAAGGACAGGGGGGGGACGAGCAGTACTTC.

This chain links TRBV6-4 with TRBJ2-1; TRBD1 agrees at 11 bases. Germline CDR1 reads MRHNA; CDR2 reads SNTAGT. This CDR3 region has 16 residues. J lost 4 bases, V lost 5 bases, and 7 bases had no gene match. CDR3 region: CASSPGGQGEYNEQFF. The DNA of the CDR3 is TGTGCCAGCAGTCCTGGGGGACAGGGGGAGTACAATGAGCAGTTCTTC.

The chain uses TRBV20-1 and TRBJ2-2, with TRBD2 matching 7 bases. Germline V gives CDR1 DFQATT, CDR2 SNEGSKA (reference sequence). V lost 0 bases, J lost 0 bases, and 4 bases stayed unmatched. This CDR3 region has 16 residues. DNA of the CDR3: TGCAGTGCTAGAGATGTACGGGGGGCGAACACCGGGGAGCTGTTTTTT. Translated, it gives CSARDVRGANTGELFF.

This clonotype was seen more than once but under ten times. This sequence joins TRBV12-3 or TRBV12-4 and TRBJ2-3, with D possibly called TRBD1 or TRBD2 (5 bases each). The CDR3 sequence is 15 residues long. The V gene lost 2 bases and the J gene lost 1 base, with 10 bases spanning the gap. In nucleotides, the CDR3 is TGTGCCAGCAGTTTACGGGGCCCAGGCACAGATACGCAGTATTTT. It yields the protein CASSLRGPGTDTQYF.

The chain joins TRBV20-1 to TRBJ2-7, with TRBD2 matching over 12 bases. The CDR3 has 16 amino acids. CDR1 DFQATT and CDR2 SNEGSKA come from the germline V gene (reference sequence). The trim removed 1 base at V and 6 bases at J, leaving 10 bases unmatched. The CDR3: CSARARGLAGGTEQYF. CDR3 DNA: TGCAGTGCTAGAGCGCGCGGGCTAGCGGGGGGGACCGAGCAGTACTTC.

The chain combines TRBV27 with TRBJ2-3; the D gene is possibly TRBD1 (5 bases). The CDR3 totals 15 residues. Trimming removed 3 bases from V and 0 bases from J, with 10 bases in between. The V gene's germline CDR1 is MNHEY and CDR2 SMNVEV (reference sequence). The CDR3 sequence: CASSFDRTSTDTQYF. CDR3 DNA sequence: TGTGCCAGCAGTTTCGACAGAACTAGCACAGATACGCAGTATTTT.

This clonotype came up a few times. The chain links TRBV11-2 to TRBJ2-7; 10 bases align to TRBD1. Trimming removed 3 bases from V and 6 bases from J; junction bases left unmatched: 5. The CDR3 has 14 amino acids. Germline V gene lookup returns CDR1 SGHAT and CDR2 FQNNGV. CDR3 amino acids: CASSFGQGDREQYF. DNA of the CDR3: TGTGCCAGCAGCTTTGGACAGGGGGATCGCGAGCAGTACTTC.

There are a few counts of this clonotype. V is TRBV12-3 or TRBV12-4 and J is TRBJ2-3; 8 nucleotides line up with TRBD2. This CDR3 comprises 14 residues. Losses at the gene ends were 11 bases for V and 5 bases for J; bases not matched to a gene: 12. CDR3 amino acids: CAAAGGLVKDTQYF. The CDR3 DNA follows: TGTGCCGCCGCCGGGGGACTAGTCAAAGATACGCAGTATTTT.

The chain carries TRBV27 and TRBJ1-1; TRBD1 might be the D (5 bases). V gave up 2 bases and J gave up 0 bases, with 7 bases separating them. Germline values: CDR1 MNHEY, CDR2 SMNVEV (reference sequence). CDR3 size: 14 residues. CDR3 protein: CASSLRQLNTEAFF. In DNA form, the CDR3 reads TGTGCCAGCAGTTTACGACAGTTGAACACTGAAGCTTTCTTT.

This clonotype was seen only a few times. The rearrangement uses TRBV10-3 and TRBJ1-2, with TRBD1 matching 7 bases. J lost 3 bases, V lost 2 bases, and 9 bases had no gene match. Germline V gene data show CDR1 as ENHRY and CDR2 as SYGVKD. This CDR3 region has 16 residues. CDR3 nucleotide sequence: TGTGCCATCAGTGAGCGGGGAGACAGGGCCGACTATGGCTACACCTTC. It encodes CAISERGDRADYGYTF.

V gene TRBV5-1 combines with J gene TRBJ2-7; perhaps TRBD1 as D (6 bases). Between the trimmed V and J ends, which lost 2 bases and 7 bases, there was a span of 16 bases. The CDR3 spans 14 residues. CDR1 and CDR2 (germline): SGHRS, YFSETQ. This CDR3 is CASSFQGPLVEQYF. The DNA of the CDR3 is TGCGCCAGCAGCTTCCAGGGGCCTCTGGTGGAGCAGTACTTC.

The chain uses TRBV5-1 and TRBJ1-1, with D perhaps TRBD1 (5 bases). Germline values: CDR1 SGHRS, CDR2 YFSETQ. Trimming shortened V by 4 bases and J by 4 bases, and 8 bases separated the two germline ends. CDR3 length: 12 residues. CDR3 amino acids: CASSGGTTEAFF. Written as DNA, the CDR3 is TGCGCCAGCAGCGGGGGGACCACTGAAGCTTTCTTT.